This is a list of T cell receptor beta chains from one sample in a study of blood T cell repertoires in COVID-19. Some clones are missing from TCRdb's copy, which holds only in-frame ones; the method was immunoSEQ multiplex PCR. The sample has 70,000 to 75,000 clones, roughly 79% seen once. The sequenced sample was peripheral blood. Source of these receptors: a woman between 70 and 85 years old with acute or convalescent COVID-19. Each CDR3 is given with its conserved first and last residue. The D gene is left open where the match is weak. Clone size is not always given. Where it is, it says once, few, many or a class for expanded clones.

V	D	size	length	J	CDR3	DNA
TRBV3-1/TRBV3-2	NA	NA	17	TRBJ1-1	CASSQDFSPPTRTEAFF	TGTGCCAGCAGCCAAGATTTTTCACCCCCAACGCGAACTGAAGCTTTCTTT
TRBV18	TRBD1	NA	15	TRBJ1-2	CASSARTGEDYGYTF	TGTGCCAGCTCCGCCCGGACAGGGGAAGACTATGGCTACACCTTC
TRBV5-1	NA	NA	15	TRBJ2-1	CASSLTGLGHNEQFF	TGCGCCAGCAGCTTGACAGGTTTGGGTCACAATGAGCAGTTCTTC
TRBV7-6	NA	NA	14	TRBJ2-3	CASSAGLQRDTQYF	TGTGCCAGCAGCGCGGGACTCCAGCGAGATACGCAGTATTTT
TRBV19	NA	NA	14	TRBJ1-4	CASSSHGRGEKLFF	TGTGCCAGTAGTTCCCACGGAAGGGGGGAAAAACTGTTTTTT
TRBV11-2	TRBD2	NA	18	TRBJ2-7	CASSKSRNPSGVSYEQYF	TGTGCCAGCAGCAAATCCAGAAATCCTAGCGGCGTATCCTACGAGCAGTACTTC
TRBV11-2	NA	NA	14	TRBJ1-1	CASSLLSGWPEAFF	TGTGCCAGCAGCTTACTATCAGGGTGGCCTGAAGCTTTCTTT
TRBV7-3	NA	NA	15	TRBJ2-3	CASSLGASWADTQYF	TGTGCCAGCAGCTTGGGAGCTAGTTGGGCAGATACGCAGTATTTT
TRBV28	NA	NA	15	TRBJ1-5	CASSFSSGNNQPQHF	TGTGCCAGCAGTTTTTCGTCAGGGAACAATCAGCCCCAGCATTTT
TRBV5-4	NA	NA	14	TRBJ2-7	CASSGRDRPYEQYF	TGTGCCAGCAGCGGGCGGGACCGACCCTACGAGCAGTACTTC
TRBV7-9	NA	NA	12	TRBJ2-7	CASSAPADEQYF	TGTGCCAGCAGCGCTCCCGCGGACGAGCAGTACTTC
TRBV5-1	NA	few	15	TRBJ1-5	CASNPGPVGNQPQHF	TGCGCCAGCAACCCTGGGCCGGTGGGCAATCAGCCCCAGCATTTT
TRBV7-8	NA	NA	14	TRBJ1-1	CASSPRPGSTEAFF	TGTGCCAGCAGCCCACGACCGGGTTCCACTGAAGCTTTCTTT
TRBV9	NA	once	13	TRBJ1-1	CASSVASNTEAFF	TGTGCCAGCAGCGTAGCATCGAACACTGAAGCTTTCTTT
TRBV10-3	NA	few	12	TRBJ1-2	CAISGQPPGYTF	TGTGCCATCAGTGGACAGCCACCTGGCTACACCTTC
TRBV5-1	TRBD1	NA	15	TRBJ2-5	CASSTGTGGPETQYF	TGCGCCAGCAGCACCGGGACAGGGGGTCCGGAGACCCAGTACTTC
TRBV10-3	NA	NA	14	TRBJ1-5	CAISESIRDQPQHF	TGTGCCATCAGTGAGTCTATCAGGGATCAGCCCCAGCATTTT
TRBV28	NA	once	12	TRBJ2-5	CASCDFQETQYF	TGTGCCAGCTGTGACTTCCAAGAGACCCAGTACTTC
TRBV1	NA	NA	14	TRBJ1-5	CTSSQFRVSRPQHF	TGCACCAGCAGCCAATTCAGGGTTAGTCGGCCCCAGCATTTT
TRBV19	NA	NA	15	TRBJ2-1	CASRLQDGSYNEQFF	TGTGCCAGTAGGCTACAGGACGGCTCCTACAATGAGCAGTTCTTC
TRBV27	TRBD2	NA	16	TRBJ2-5	CASRPLSAGGWETQYF	TGTGCCAGCAGACCCCTCAGTGCGGGAGGGTGGGAGACCCAGTACTTC
TRBV19	TRBD2	NA	13	TRBJ2-1	CAGSRVAGNEQFF	TGTGCCGGCTCCCGGGTAGCGGGCAATGAGCAGTTCTTC
TRBV6-1	NA	once	15	TRBJ1-4	CASSDAGVGSEKLFF	TGTGCCAGCAGTGATGCGGGAGTTGGGAGTGAAAAACTGTTTTTT
TRBV4-1	NA	few	16	TRBJ1-5	CASSQVWGREDQPQHF	TGCGCCAGCAGCCAAGTATGGGGCAGGGAGGATCAGCCCCAGCATTTT
TRBV9	NA	NA	13	TRBJ1-1	CASSVDAFTEAFF	TGTGCCAGCAGCGTAGACGCGTTCACTGAAGCTTTCTTT
TRBV11-2	TRBD2	once	17	TRBJ2-3	CASSLVSGTTYTDTQYF	TGTGCCAGCAGCTTAGTCTCCGGGACTACCTACACAGATACGCAGTATTTT
TRBV5-5	NA	NA	15	TRBJ1-1	CASSPRWKGDTEAFF	TGTGCCAGCAGCCCCCGTTGGAAGGGGGACACTGAAGCTTTCTTT
TRBV5-1	NA	NA	14	TRBJ1-1	CASSAAGTLTEAFF	TGCGCCAGCAGCGCCGCCGGGACACTCACTGAAGCTTTCTTT
TRBV19	TRBD2	few	15	TRBJ2-1	CASSISGRAYNEQFF	TGTGCCAGTAGTATAAGCGGGAGGGCCTACAATGAGCAGTTCTTC